Below are 22 T cell receptor beta chains sequenced from a single sample in a study of control samples from healthy donors and cancer patients. The data were produced by immunoSEQ multiplex PCR, yet TCRdb's version contains in-frame clones alone and is incomplete. The sample consists of around 95,000 clones, less than 90% of them appearing once. Material: blood. Receptors originate from a woman aged 45-65 years in good health.

This chain connects TRBV10-3 to TRBJ2-4; TRBD1 aligns across 9 bases. The J segment lost 9 bases and the V segment lost 2 bases, leaving 8 bases of the junction unmatched. The CDR3 sequence is 15 residues long. Germline V gene lookup returns CDR1 ENHRY and CDR2 SYGVKD. CDR3 in amino acids: CAISERGQGNGIQYF. CDR3 DNA: TGTGCCATCAGTGAGCGAGGACAGGGGAACGGCATTCAGTACTTC.

This clone was picked up one time. The chain carries TRBV9 and TRBJ2-3, with D unresolved. Germline V gene lookup returns CDR1 SGDLS and CDR2 YYNGEE. V was trimmed by 2 bases and J by 3 bases, leaving 19 bases between them. This CDR3 has 17 residues. CDR3 protein: CASSVSPGPLGTDTQYF. CDR3 DNA: TGTGCCAGCAGCGTCTCACCTGGACCCTTGGGGACAGATACGCAGTATTTT.

This sequence joins TRBV7-9 and TRBJ1-2, with TRBD1 as a possible D gene (6 bases). Germline loops: CDR1 SEHNR, CDR2 FQNEAQ (reference sequence). The CDR3 totals 13 residues. V gave up 4 bases and J gave up 8 bases, with 14 bases separating them. The CDR3 here is CASSSWTVDGYTF. The DNA of the CDR3 is TGTGCCAGCAGCTCTTGGACAGTCGACGGCTACACCTTC.

This chain connects TRBV5-1 to TRBJ2-5; D unresolved. The CDR3 is 14 residues long. Trimming stripped 4 bases from V and 2 bases from J, with 12 bases between. CDR1 is SGHRS, CDR2 YFSETQ, per germline. CDR3 in amino acids: CASSKGLLQETQYF. The CDR3 coding sequence is TGCGCCAGCAGCAAGGGCCTACTACAAGAGACCCAGTACTTC. The full variable domain, rest sourced from reference TRBV5-1 and TRBJ2-5, is KAGVTQTPRYLIKTRGQQVTLSCSPISGHRSVSWYQQTPGQGLQFLFEYFSETQRNKGNFPGRFSGRQFSNSRSEMNVSTLELGDSALYLCASSKGLLQETQYFGPGTRLLVL.

The gene calls are TRBV18 and TRBJ2-7; D is possibly TRBD1 or TRBD2 (5 bases each). Trimming removed 4 bases at V and 5 bases at J, with 18 bases between. Per germline, CDR1 KGHSH and CDR2 LQKENI. The CDR3 spans 15 residues. DNA for the CDR3: TGTGCCAGCTCACTACCGGGACCCGGAATCCACGAGCAGTACTTC. Translation: CASSLPGPGIHEQYF.

CDR3 in amino acids: CAWANDRDAGNTIYF. CDR3 in DNA: TGTGCCTGGGCTAATGACAGGGACGCTGGAAACACCATATATTTT. The chain joins TRBV30 to TRBJ1-3; TRBD1 agrees at 7 bases. The V and J ends lost 5 bases and 2 bases, in that order; junction bases with no gene match: 9. Germline V gene data show CDR1 as GTSNPN and CDR2 as SVGIG (reference sequence). The CDR3 has 15 residues.

V usage is TRBV5-4 and J usage is TRBJ2-1, with D unclear. In germline, CDR1 is SGHNT, CDR2 YYREEE (reference sequence). The CDR3 is 13 amino acids. V was shortened by 0 bases and J by 6 bases, with 7 bases between the two germline ends. The CDR3: CASSLALGNEQFF. The CDR3 region has the DNA TGTGCCAGCAGCTTGGCCCTGGGCAATGAGCAGTTCTTC.

The V and J genes are TRBV27 and TRBJ1-2, with D perhaps TRBD1 (6 bases). V was shortened by 7 bases and J by 7 bases, with 16 bases between the two germline ends. This CDR3 comprises 13 residues. Germline V gives CDR1 MNHEY, CDR2 SMNVEV (reference sequence). CDR3 residues: CASTRRGAGGYTF. Here the CDR3 DNA reads TGTGCCAGCACTCGCCGGGGGGCAGGTGGCTACACCTTC.

The DNA for the CDR3 is TGTGCCACCAGTGATCCGCGGGGGAACTATGGCTACACCTTC. It codes for CATSDPRGNYGYTF. The chain recombines TRBV24-1 with TRBJ1-2; D is perhaps TRBD1 (5 bases). With 3 bases removed from V and 2 bases from J, the gap between germline ends came to 9 bases. Germline loops: CDR1 KGHDR, CDR2 SFDVKD. The CDR3 length is 14 residues.

V gene TRBV4-1 combines with J gene TRBJ1-1; tentative D call: TRBD1 (5 bases). CDR3 length: 16 residues. The V end lost 1 base, the J end lost 1 base, and 13 bases lay between the germline ends. Germline CDR1 and CDR2: MGHRA and YSYEKL. CDR3 nucleotides: TGCGCCAGCAGCCAAGTAGTTGGGACGGGGAACACTGAAGCTTTCTTT. Translated, it gives CASSQVVGTGNTEAFF.

This clone was seen only a few times. This chain's CDR3 is CASSRDRGNSPLHF. As DNA, the CDR3 is TGTGCCAGCAGTCGGGACAGGGGAAATTCACCCCTCCACTTT. V is TRBV6-5 and J is TRBJ1-6; 10 nucleotides align to TRBD1. Germline V gene lookup returns CDR1 MNHEY and CDR2 SVGAGI. CDR3 size: 14 residues. V trimming: 5 bases; J trimming: 7 bases; junction bases outside the gene matches: 2.

The V gene is TRBV5-4, the J gene TRBJ1-4, with a weak D call TRBD1 (6 bases). The CDR3 is made up of 15 amino acids. From germline, CDR1 is SGHNT and CDR2 YYREEE (reference sequence). Trimming shortened V by 4 bases and J by 2 bases, and 12 bases separated the two germline ends. The CDR3 reads CASSTGQSTNEKLFF. CDR3 DNA sequence: TGTGCCAGCAGCACCGGACAGTCCACTAATGAAAAACTGTTTTTT.

This clone was detected a few times. The chain has TRBV11-1 and TRBJ2-5, with 10 bases identical to TRBD1. CDR3 length: 15 amino acids. Germline V gene lookup returns CDR1 SGHAT and CDR2 FQDESV (reference sequence). The V and J ends lost 3 bases and 2 bases, in that order; junction bases with no gene match: 3. DNA of the CDR3: TGTGCCAGCAGCTTGCAGGGACAGGGGCAAGAGACCCAGTACTTC. It yields the protein CASSLQGQGQETQYF.

The sample holds a few counts of this clone. V is TRBV5-6 and J is TRBJ2-2, with 8 bases fitting TRBD1. The CDR3 runs to 16 residues. J was trimmed by 5 bases and V by 7 bases; bases with no gene match: 13. Germline V gene data show CDR1 as SGHDT and CDR2 as YYEEEE. The CDR3 nucleotides read TGTGCCAGCCAAGCGGCCGACAGGGGCAGTACCGGGGAGCTGTTTTTT. It translates to CASQAADRGSTGELFF.

The chain has TRBV15 and TRBJ1-2; D is unresolved. Germline V gives CDR1 LNHNV, CDR2 YYDKDF (reference sequence). CDR3 length equals 14 residues. Trimming took off 0 bases at V and 2 bases at J, with 7 bases between the two ends. CDR3 sequence: CATSRDRGNYGYTF. The CDR3 DNA follows: TGTGCCACCAGCAGAGACCGAGGGAACTATGGCTACACCTTC.

The chain is built from TRBV5-4 and TRBJ2-5; TRBD2 agrees at 11 bases. Trimming took 4 bases from V and 1 from J; bases not matched to a gene: 6. The CDR3 is 16 residues long. Germline CDR1 and CDR2: SGHNT and YYREEE (reference sequence). In DNA, the CDR3 is TGTGCCAGCAGCCCAGAACTAGCGGGAGCCCAAGAGACCCAGTACTTC. Translated: CASSPELAGAQETQYF.

The rearrangement uses TRBV19 and TRBJ1-4, with D maybe TRBD1 (6 bases). The germline V and J ends were trimmed by 7 bases and 3 bases, with 18 bases remaining between them. The CDR3 consists of 16 residues. Germline V lookup: CDR1 LNHDA, CDR2 SQIVND (reference sequence). The CDR3: CASTARSGAANEKLFF. Written as DNA, the CDR3 is TGTGCCAGTACCGCCCGGTCAGGGGCAGCTAATGAAAAACTGTTTTTT.

V usage is TRBV7-2 and J usage is TRBJ1-3; TRBD1 agrees at 10 bases. Germline V gives CDR1 SGHTA, CDR2 FQGNSA. The CDR3 has 18 amino acids. The V gene end was trimmed by 5 bases and the J gene end by 1 base; junction bases not matched to a gene: 11. CDR3 in DNA: TGTGCCAGCAGCCCCCTTCGGCCGGGACAGGGGTCTGGAAACACCATATATTTT. Translation: CASSPLRPGQGSGNTIYF.

This rearrangement joins TRBV10-1 to TRBJ2-3; a weak D match, TRBD2 (6 bases). V was trimmed by 5 bases and J by 2 bases, leaving 14 bases between them. The CDR3 spans 15 residues. CDR1 and CDR2 (germline): WNHNN, SYGVQD (reference sequence). The CDR3 reads CASSSPGLLTDTQYF. The CDR3 DNA is TGCGCCAGCAGTTCTCCGGGACTCCTCACAGATACGCAGTATTTT.

This clone occurred once. The chain recombines TRBV30 with TRBJ2-7; 7 bases align to TRBD1. The V gene's germline CDR1 is GTSNPN and CDR2 SVGIG (reference sequence). V shed 0 bases and J 2 bases; nucleotides not matched to a gene: 4. The CDR3 is 14 residues long. Here the CDR3 DNA reads TGTGCCTGGAGTGTAGGTCAGGGGGCCTACGAGCAGTACGTC. Its protein product is CAWSVGQGAYEQYV.

The chain couples TRBV4-1 to TRBJ2-7; 7 bases line up with TRBD2. J gave up 4 bases and V 4 bases, and 16 bases lay outside the gene matches. The CDR3 has 17 residues. In germline, CDR1 is MGHRA, CDR2 YSYEKL. The CDR3 sequence is CASSPLEKRGSLYEQYV. The CDR3 DNA follows: TGCGCCAGCAGCCCCCTGGAGAAACGCGGGAGCCTTTACGAGCAGTACGTC.

The J gene is TRBJ1-2, the V gene TRBV25-1; D perhaps matches TRBD1 (5 bases). CDR3 length: 13 amino acids. Trimming left V 2 bases short and J 8 bases short, with 12 bases between. Germline V gene sequence: CDR1 MGHDK, CDR2 SYGVNS. The CDR3 DNA reads TGTGCCAGCAGTGAAGTGGGGACTGAGGGCTACACCTTC. Amino acid sequence: CASSEVGTEGYTF.